This T cell receptor beta chain was profiled in a study of blood T cell repertoires in COVID-19. Study-level information: PBMCs, B-cell-depleted T cells, or T cells provided the cDNA or gDNA that made up the material.

Clones were read by immunoSEQ multiplex PCR, and TCRdb kept only the in-frame ones, dropping some. The sample holds approximately 190,000 clones, under 90% seen once. J was trimmed by 5 bases and V by 5 bases; bases with no gene match: 12. The germline V gene encodes CDR1 KGHSH and CDR2 LQKENI. The CDR3 contains 16 residues. The V gene is TRBV18, the J gene TRBJ2-1; TRBD1 matches 7 bases. Sequencing was done on a sample of peripheral blood. This receptor was taken from a man older than 75 with acute or convalescent COVID-19. CDR3 coding DNA: TGTGCCAGCTCATCTCCGACCGGGACAGTAAACAATGAGCAGTTCTTC. Its translation is CASSSPTGTVNNEQFF.